This T cell receptor beta chain emerged from a study of beta chain features in type 1 diabetes. Notes on this clone: Its antigen is undetermined.

There are 14 residues in the CDR3. Trimming took 6 bases from V and 0 from J, leaving 9 bases between them. Germline V gene lookup returns CDR1 SGDLS and CDR2 YYNGEE. Each sorted fraction was over 95% pure. General study findings and limits: The influence of HLA type on TCRB rearrangement stayed undetermined.

What was sequenced were expressed TCRB transcripts, since all of the isolated RNA had been reverse transcribed. An average roughly 3.5 million reads came from naive, central memory and regulatory T cell samples. Measured with immunoSEQ multiplex PCR; TCRdb has only the in-frame clones, and not every one. The table lists over 700,000 clones, 15% to 20% of them singletons, with around 0.02% in the top ten. J is TRBJ2-2 and V is TRBV9; D is unclear. This clonotype was sampled from a woman aged 18-30 years in good health. The sequenced material came from naive CD4+ T cells from blood. The CDR3 sequence is CASTETANTGELFF. The CDR3 DNA follows: TGTGCCAGCACCGAGACTGCGAACACCGGGGAGCTGTTTTTT.